The clone carrying this TCR beta chain was detected a few times. Its antigen remains unknown. Germline lookup yields CDR1 SGHTA and CDR2 FQGNSA. V was clipped by 6 bases and J by 3 bases; unmatched bases: 11. The CDR3 has 16 residues. All of the isolated RNA was reverse transcribed, so expressed TCRB transcripts were sequenced. Data came from immunoSEQ multiplex PCR; TCRdb stores just in-frame clones and leaves some out. This sample yields 150,000 or so clones, of which around 10% are seen a single time; roughly 2% belongs to the top ten. This sample is part of a study of beta chain features in type 1 diabetes. General study results and limits: Insertions were fewer and deletions more numerous at VDJ junctions in type 1 diabetes patients.

The chain links TRBV7-2 to TRBJ2-3, with TRBD1 identical over 8 bases. This TCR was recovered from a man aged 18 to 29 in good health. The sample consisted of central memory CD4+ T cells from blood. DNA of the CDR3: TGTGCCAGCAGACGACCTACAGGGGGTCGGACAGATACGCAGTATTTT. Translating it yields CASRRPTGGRTDTQYF.